A single sample gave rise to the 2 T cell receptor beta chains below, sequenced in a study of blood T cell repertoires in COVID-19. Repertoires were generated with immunoSEQ multiplex PCR, while TCRdb's copy carries only in-frame clones and drops some. Of about 130,000 clones detected, 84% appear once; the ten largest clones hold 12%. Specimen: peripheral blood. These receptors were collected from a woman in her fifties or sixties with acute or convalescent COVID-19.

J is TRBJ2-3 and V is TRBV10-1; a weak D match, TRBD1 (6 bases). Germline lookup yields CDR1 WNHNN and CDR2 SYGVQD (reference sequence). The CDR3 has 14 residues. V gave up 6 bases and J gave up 4 bases, with 14 bases separating them. In DNA form, the CDR3 reads TGCGCCAGCAGCTACACAGGGCCCGCAGATACGCAGTATTTT. Protein product: CASSYTGPADTQYF.

This clone appeared a single time. V gene TRBV19 combines with J gene TRBJ1-1, with D perhaps matching TRBD1 (5 bases). V was cut by 5 bases and J by 0 bases, with 7 bases left in between. The CDR3 covers 13 residues. CDR1 LNHDA and CDR2 SQIVND come from the germline V gene (reference sequence). CDR3 residues: CASSETVNTEAFF. The CDR3 DNA follows: TGTGCCAGTAGTGAGACAGTGAACACTGAAGCTTTCTTT.